The next 22 T cell receptor beta chains were all read from a single sample in a study of T-cell reconstitution after alpha-beta-depleted transplantation in children. Researchers prepared the TCRbeta library using unique molecular identifiers, the study reports. MiXCR, run by TCRdb on the PCR reads, gives a single entry per CDR3 protein. The table has around 250,000 distinct CDR3 sequences, about 25% seen once. The starting material was PBMCs, obtained before TCRalphabeta/CD19-depleted stem cell transplant. The receptors here all came from a girl aged 2 to 10 with Fanconi anemia, due to receive a stem cell transplant.

V gene TRBV11-2 combines with J gene TRBJ2-3; 16 bases match TRBD2. Germline V gene lookup returns CDR1 SGHAT and CDR2 FQNNGV. This CDR3 spans 18 amino acids. V dropped 5 bases and J dropped 4; count of bases not matched to a gene: 9. CDR3 bases: TGTGCCAGCAGCACGGGACTAGCGGGGGGGCTCGGGTCAGATACGCAGTATTTT. Amino acids: CASSTGLAGGLGSDTQYF.

This clonotype was counted between two and nine times. The CDR3 loop is CASSISRRDGEQFF. The CDR3 coding sequence is TGTGCCAGCAGTATCAGCCGTAGGGATGGTGAGCAGTTCTTC. The rearrangement links TRBV7-8 to TRBJ2-1; D not certain. CDR1 and CDR2 (germline): SGHVS, FQNEAQ. The CDR3 loop spans 14 amino acids. V lost 6 bases and J lost 9, with 18 bases in between.

This clonotype came up many times. This chain joins TRBV20-1 and TRBJ2-3; D may be TRBD1 or TRBD2 (5 bases each). This CDR3 spans 15 amino acids. The germline gives CDR1 DFQATT, CDR2 SNEGSKA (reference sequence). The germline V and J ends were trimmed by 7 bases and 3 bases, with 20 bases remaining between them. CDR3 sequence: CSVRDPPYTTDTQYF. As DNA, the CDR3 is TGCAGTGTCCGGGACCCCCCCTACACAACAGATACGCAGTATTTT.

This clonotype appeared a few times. The rearrangement joins TRBV3-1 to TRBJ2-3; tentative D call: TRBD2 (6 bases). Looked up from germline, CDR1 is LGHDT and CDR2 is YNNKEL (reference sequence). CDR3 length: 16 amino acids. The V end was cut by 2 bases, the J end by 2 bases, with 14 bases between. The CDR3 here is CASSQSPSVYTDTQYF. DNA of the CDR3: TGTGCCAGCAGCCAATCTCCTAGCGTGTACACAGATACGCAGTATTTT.

The rearrangement links TRBV6-2 or TRBV6-3 to TRBJ2-3; TRBD2 matches at 8 bases. The germline CDR1 and CDR2 sequences are MNHEY and SVGEGT. Germline trimming cut 6 bases from V and 4 bases from J; bases unmatched to any gene: 12. The CDR3 consists of 16 residues. In DNA, the CDR3 is TGTGCCAGCAGAAGATCGGGACTAGATCGCGCAGATACGCAGTATTTT. Protein sequence: CASRRSGLDRADTQYF.

This clonotype was seen only a few times. V usage is TRBV7-3 and J usage is TRBJ2-1; D could derive from TRBD1 or TRBD2 (5 bases each). V lost 2 bases and J lost 16, with 18 bases in between. Per the germline V gene, CDR1 is SGHTA and CDR2 is FQGTGA. CDR3 size: 13 residues. The CDR3 DNA follows: TGTGCCAGCAGCTTACTGGGGGAGTGGGTTCAATTCTTC. Its protein product is CASSLLGEWVQFF.

This clonotype was found many times. The chain uses TRBV7-8 and TRBJ2-2; D unclear. V dropped 5 bases and J dropped 7 bases, with 14 bases sitting between them. CDR1 SGHVS and CDR2 FQNEAQ come from the germline V gene. The CDR3 length is 14 residues. CDR3 sequence reads: CASSPRLEYGELFF. For the CDR3, the DNA is TGTGCCAGCAGCCCCCGTCTAGAGTACGGGGAGCTGTTTTTT.

The chain recombines TRBV5-1 with TRBJ1-1; 8 bases are a match to TRBD1. The CDR3 is 16 amino acids. Germline CDR1 reads SGHRS; CDR2 reads YFSETQ. V dropped 4 bases and J dropped 0; count of bases not matched to a gene: 8. The CDR3 region is CASSPYGQGVNTEAFF. CDR3 nucleotides: TGCGCCAGCAGCCCTTACGGACAGGGTGTGAACACTGAAGCTTTCTTT.

This chain uses TRBV3-1 with TRBJ2-1; the D is unclear. Germline lookup yields CDR1 LGHDT and CDR2 YNNKEL (reference sequence). The length of the CDR3 is 15 residues. V lost 1 base and J 0 bases, leaving 7 bases between the germline ends. Written as DNA, the CDR3 is TGTGCCAGCAGCCAAGCCGGCGACTCCTACAATGAGCAGTTCTTC. Its protein is CASSQAGDSYNEQFF.

This clonotype appeared a few times. CDR3 coding DNA: TGTGCCAGCAGTTTATCGGGGGGAGATCAGCCCCAGCATTTT. It specifies CASSLSGGDQPQHF. The chain employs TRBV12-3 or TRBV12-4 and TRBJ1-5; D perhaps matches TRBD1 (5 bases). Trimming stripped 2 bases from V and 5 bases from J, with 10 bases between. This CDR3 comprises 14 residues.

The genes are TRBV12-3 or TRBV12-4 and TRBJ1-4; no firm D call. V was cut by 5 bases and J by 3 bases, with 13 bases left in between. The CDR3 length is 15 residues. The CDR3 region is CASSLQRAPNEKLFF. In nucleotides, the CDR3 is TGTGCCAGCAGTCTGCAGAGGGCCCCTAATGAAAAACTGTTTTTT.

The rearrangement joins TRBV28 to TRBJ2-7; 9 bases match TRBD1. Germline V CDR1 and CDR2: MDHEN, SYDVKM. The CDR3 is made up of 19 amino acids. V shed 3 bases and J 2 bases; nucleotides not matched to a gene: 17. In nucleotides, the CDR3 is TGTGCCAGCAGTTTTCCCCGGGACAGGGCCCTCTGGACTCCCTACGAGCAGTACTTC. It encodes CASSFPRDRALWTPYEQYF.

The sample holds many counts of this clonotype. CDR3 bases: TGTGCCAGCACCTCAGGTTTCTATGGCTACACCTTC. Translating gives CASTSGFYGYTF. The chain combines TRBV12-3 or TRBV12-4 with TRBJ1-2; D gene ambiguous. V lost 7 bases to trimming and J lost 4 bases, with 10 bases between them. The CDR3 runs to 12 residues.

The table lists this clonotype with many counts. The J gene is TRBJ2-7, the V gene TRBV29-1; D is uncertain. The germline CDR1 and CDR2 sequences are SQVTM and ANQGSEA. The CDR3 has 11 amino acids. Trimming left V 4 bases short and J 4 bases short, with 8 bases between. CDR3 residues: CSVGHSYEQYF. CDR3 nucleotide sequence: TGCAGCGTTGGGCATTCGTACGAGCAGTACTTC.

The rearrangement links TRBV7-6 to TRBJ2-3, with 10 bases identical to TRBD2. Per the germline V gene, CDR1 is SGHVS and CDR2 is FNYEAQ. The CDR3 has 17 residues. V was clipped by 5 bases and J by 2 bases; unmatched bases: 10. This chain's CDR3 is CASSRDRAGGLTDTQYF. For the CDR3, the DNA is TGTGCCAGCAGCCGAGACCGAGCGGGAGGGCTCACAGATACGCAGTATTTT.

This clonotype was counted at least ten times. This sequence joins TRBV29-1 and TRBJ2-5; possibly TRBD2 for D (5 bases). The CDR3 length is 13 residues. V was trimmed by 4 bases and J by 5 bases, leaving 14 bases between them. Germline CDR1 is SQVTM and CDR2 is ANQGSEA. The CDR3 DNA reads as TGCAGCGTTGTAGGACGGCGGGTGGAGACCCAGTACTTC. Amino acids: CSVVGRRVETQYF.

There are a few counts of this clonotype. The chain uses TRBV24-1 and TRBJ1-6, with D perhaps matching TRBD1 (5 bases). Trimming pared 4 bases from V and 4 bases from J, leaving 16 bases between. Germline V gene lookup returns CDR1 KGHDR and CDR2 SFDVKD. This CDR3 has 17 amino acids. CDR3 region: CATSDVRGARYNSPLHF. In DNA, the CDR3 is TGTGCCACCAGTGACGTTCGAGGGGCCAGATATAATTCACCCCTCCACTTT.

This clonotype was observed at least ten times. The V gene is TRBV12-3 or TRBV12-4, the J gene TRBJ2-5, with D maybe TRBD1 (6 bases). Trimming left V 8 bases short and J 3 bases short, with 19 bases between. This CDR3 has 15 residues. In nucleotides, the CDR3 is TGTGCCAGCGGAACCCTACAGGGTGGGGAAGAGACCCAGTACTTC. Encoded protein: CASGTLQGGEETQYF.

This clonotype was found many times. This rearrangement joins TRBV29-1 to TRBJ1-2, with D tentatively TRBD1 (5 bases). Germline CDR1 is SQVTM and CDR2 is ANQGSEA. The CDR3 spans 15 residues. V was clipped by 4 bases and J by 2 bases, with 17 bases between them. In nucleotides, the CDR3 is TGCAGCGTTGGAGACAGCTTGGAAAAGAACTATGGCTACACCTTC. It encodes CSVGDSLEKNYGYTF.

This sequence joins TRBV20-1 and TRBJ2-3; D perhaps matches TRBD2 (6 bases). The V gene lost 5 bases and the J gene lost 2 bases, with 11 bases spanning the gap. This CDR3 is built from 13 residues. Germline V lookup: CDR1 DFQATT, CDR2 SNEGSKA (reference sequence). CDR3 sequence: CSARGLYTDTQYF. The CDR3 nucleotides are TGCAGTGCTCGGGGACTTTACACAGATACGCAGTATTTT.

This clonotype was observed many times. This sequence joins TRBV7-3 and TRBJ2-7; D might be TRBD1 or TRBD2, each matching 5 bases. CDR1 is SGHTA, CDR2 FQGTGA, per germline. The CDR3 length is 13 residues. Trimming cost V 4 bases and J 3 bases, with 10 bases left between them. The CDR3 sequence is CASSWGSNYEQYF. The CDR3 region has the DNA TGTGCCAGCAGCTGGGGGTCGAACTACGAGCAGTACTTC.

V and J are TRBV12-5 and TRBJ2-3, with 7 bases aligning to TRBD1. The CDR3 loop spans 13 amino acids. V trimming: 5 bases; J trimming: 3 bases; junction bases outside the gene matches: 2. CDR1 and CDR2 (germline): LGHNT, FRNRAP. The CDR3 coding sequence is TGTGCTAGTGGTCCGGACAGGACAGATACGCAGTATTTT. It specifies CASGPDRTDTQYF.